The present entry profiles one TCR beta chain with its context. What it binds is unknown. This sample is drawn from a study of OX40 agonist ivuxolimab in advanced cancers. Study-wide background: Of the participants, 40% had some prior anti-PD-1, anti-PD-L1 or anti-CTLA-4 therapy, which was allowed. Three patients had partial responses: one hepatocellular carcinoma, two cutaneous melanoma. Whole-study results and caveats: Expanded clones tended on average to be more numerous among CD8+ T cells than CD4+. Not determined was the antigen specificity of the expanded peripheral T cells.

Clones were read by immunoSEQ multiplex PCR, and TCRdb kept only the in-frame ones, dropping some. The repertoire has 41,000 or so clones, around four fifths of them found once; the top ten carry about 35%. Germline V gene lookup returns CDR1 SGHDT and CDR2 YYEEEE. J lost 5 bases, V lost 4 bases, and 13 bases had no gene match. The CDR3 has 16 residues. This clonotype was obtained from an adult with an advanced solid tumor such as melanoma, head and neck, liver or kidney cancer. The source was CD4+ or CD8+ T cells sorted from blood, collected in a trial of the OX40 agonist ivuxolimab. V is TRBV5-6 and J is TRBJ2-7; TRBD1 aligns across 9 bases. CDR3 residues: CASSPIGLGQGHEQYF. Written as DNA, the CDR3 is TGTGCCAGCAGCCCCATTGGATTGGGACAGGGCCACGAGCAGTACTTC.